These T cell receptor beta chains were read from a single sample in a study of T cell responses to AZD1222 COVID-19 vaccine. Here immunoSEQ multiplex PCR was the method, and the copy in TCRdb shows in-frame clones only, minus some. The sample comprises some 100,000 clones, roughly 92% of which are singletons, and under 3.5% rests with the top ten. This specimen consisted of peripheral blood, obtained 28 days after the second AZD1222 dose. Receptor source: an adult who received the AZD1222 COVID-19 vaccine. The CDR3 runs from the conserved cysteine through the conserved F or W. Fields, in order: V gene, D gene, clone size, J gene, CDR3 protein, CDR3 DNA. A D gene is named only where the DNA matches it firmly. Size tells how often a clone was seen (once, few, many) or the class of an expanded clone, and some rows leave it out.

>TRBV7-2|TRBD1|-|TRBJ1-3
CASSSGQGGNTIYF
TGTGCCAGCAGCTCGGGACAGGGGGGAAACACCATATATTTT
>TRBV4-3|TRBD1|-|TRBJ2-1
CASSQDGGQEHNEQFF
TGCGCCAGCAGCCAAGATGGGGGACAGGAGCACAATGAGCAGTTCTTC
>TRBV7-2|-|-|TRBJ2-1
CASSGRLRRINEQFF
TGTGCCAGCAGCGGACGACTGCGGCGGATCAATGAGCAGTTCTTC
>TRBV28|-|-|TRBJ1-5
CASSLLWGASNQPQHF
TGTGCCAGCAGTTTATTGTGGGGCGCGAGCAATCAGCCCCAGCATTTT
>TRBV5-8|TRBD1|-|TRBJ1-2
CASSFGQGAGGYTF
TGTGCCAGCAGCTTTGGGCAGGGGGCTGGTGGCTACACCTTC
>TRBV4-1|-|-|TRBJ1-2
CASSQDLGYGYTF
TGCGCCAGCAGCCAAGATTTGGGCTATGGCTACACCTTC
>TRBV18|-|once|TRBJ1-2
CASSPGDANYGYTF
TGTGCCAGCTCACCAGGAGATGCTAACTATGGCTACACCTTC
>TRBV4-1|TRBD1|-|TRBJ1-2
CASSLKPGTASNYGYTF
TGCGCCAGCAGCCTCAAGCCCGGGACAGCATCTAACTATGGCTACACCTTC
>TRBV6-5|-|-|TRBJ1-3
CASSPLMTSGNTIYF
TGTGCCAGCAGTCCTCTGATGACCTCTGGAAACACCATATATTTT
>TRBV5-1|-|-|TRBJ2-1
CASSLMGGSYNEQFF
TGCGCCAGCAGCTTGATGGGGGGCTCCTACAATGAGCAGTTCTTC
>TRBV6-2/TRBV6-3|TRBD1|-|TRBJ1-2
CASSYSGTGAGYGYTF
TGTGCCAGCAGTTACTCCGGGACAGGGGCAGGCTATGGCTACACCTTC
>TRBV19|-|once|TRBJ2-1
CASSTLGRDEQFF
TGTGCCAGTAGTACCCTCGGGAGAGATGAGCAGTTCTTC
>TRBV4-1|-|-|TRBJ2-7
CASSQSHGYEQYF
TGCGCCAGCAGCCAATCTCACGGATACGAGCAGTACTTC
>TRBV11-3|-|few|TRBJ1-5
CASSSKDRNDQPQHF
TGTGCCAGCAGCTCCAAGGACAGAAACGATCAGCCCCAGCATTTT